Shown below are 8 T cell receptor beta chains from a single sample sequenced in a study of blood T cell repertoires in COVID-19. Profiling relied on immunoSEQ multiplex PCR, and the TCRdb table lists in-frame clones only, not all of them. Of 390,000 or so clones listed, around 89% are singletons. The sample was peripheral blood. The receptors shown here come from a man aged 18 to 29 with active or convalescent COVID-19.

The chain carries TRBV24-1 and TRBJ2-1; TRBD1 agrees at 10 bases. The junction had 0 bases not matched to a gene; V was cut back by 7 bases and J by 7 bases. Germline CDR1 is KGHDR and CDR2 is SFDVKD. This CDR3 comprises 12 residues. The CDR3 protein is CATRGQGNEQFF. DNA of the CDR3: TGTGCCACCAGGGGACAGGGGAATGAGCAGTTCTTC.

The chain carries TRBV7-7 and TRBJ2-2; possible D gene TRBD1, 6 bases. Germline V gives CDR1 SSHAT, CDR2 FNYEAQ (reference sequence). This CDR3 has 17 amino acids. Trimming removed 1 base from V and 0 bases from J, with 12 bases in between. The CDR3 region is CASSLGPTGANTGELFF. The CDR3, as DNA: TGTGCCAGCAGCTTAGGACCGACAGGAGCGAACACCGGGGAGCTGTTTTTT.

V and J are TRBV7-9 and TRBJ1-1; no definite D call. The CDR3 loop spans 13 amino acids. V was trimmed by 5 bases and J by 4 bases, leaving 11 bases between them. Looked up from germline, CDR1 is SEHNR and CDR2 is FQNEAQ (reference sequence). CDR3 sequence (DNA): TGTGCCAGCAGCCCACACCCTTTCACTGAAGCTTTCTTT. It is translated as CASSPHPFTEAFF. The full variable domain, rest sourced from reference TRBV7-9 and TRBJ1-1, is DTGVSQNPRHKITKRGQNVTFRCDPISEHNRLYWYRQTLGQGPEFLTYFQNEAQLEKSRLLSDRFSAERPKGSFSTLEIQRTEQGDSAMYLCASSPHPFTEAFFGQGTRLTVV.

CDR3 bases: TGCAGCGTGGCCCCCCAACCCACAGGGGTTACAATCACTGAAGCTTTCTTT. Amino acids: CSVAPQPTGVTITEAFF. J is TRBJ1-1 and V is TRBV29-1; 7 nucleotides match TRBD1. The V gene end was trimmed by 6 bases and the J gene end by 4 bases; junction bases not matched to a gene: 20. The CDR3 spans 17 residues. Germline-derived CDR1 and CDR2 are SQVTM and ANQGSEA.

The J gene is TRBJ1-5, the V gene TRBV27; 7 nucleotides match TRBD1. The V gene end was trimmed by 1 base and the J gene end by 6 bases; junction bases not matched to a gene: 6. This CDR3 has 15 amino acids. CDR1 is MNHEY and CDR2 is SMNVEV in the germline V gene (reference sequence). The CDR3 spells CASSLLGGDAQPQHF. The CDR3 coding sequence is TGTGCCAGCAGTTTATTAGGGGGCGATGCTCAGCCCCAGCATTTT.

V gene TRBV7-2 combines with J gene TRBJ2-4; the D gene is possibly TRBD2 (6 bases). The CDR3 contains 17 residues. The V end was cut by 5 bases, the J end by 6 bases, with 23 bases between. Germline CDR1 and CDR2: SGHTA and FQGNSA. The CDR3 DNA is TGTGCCAGCAGCCCCCCATATGGGTTTACCGGGGGAAACATTCAGTACTTC. It yields the protein CASSPPYGFTGGNIQYF.

The V gene is TRBV6-2 or TRBV6-3, the J gene TRBJ1-1; D gene ambiguous. The CDR3 sequence is 14 residues long. Trimming shortened V by 4 bases and J by 0 bases, and 9 bases separated the two germline ends. The germline V gene has CDR1 MNHEY and CDR2 SVGEGT. The CDR3: CASSSDMLNTEAFF. The CDR3, as DNA: TGTGCCAGCAGTTCCGACATGTTGAACACTGAAGCTTTCTTT.

V usage is TRBV6-5 and J usage is TRBJ1-1; 7 bases agree with TRBD1. J lost 4 bases, V lost 8 bases, and 4 bases had no gene match. The V gene's germline CDR1 is MNHEY and CDR2 SVGAGI. The CDR3 has 12 amino acids. This CDR3 reads CASLRQGTEAFF. The CDR3, as DNA: TGTGCCAGCCTCAGACAGGGCACTGAAGCTTTCTTT.